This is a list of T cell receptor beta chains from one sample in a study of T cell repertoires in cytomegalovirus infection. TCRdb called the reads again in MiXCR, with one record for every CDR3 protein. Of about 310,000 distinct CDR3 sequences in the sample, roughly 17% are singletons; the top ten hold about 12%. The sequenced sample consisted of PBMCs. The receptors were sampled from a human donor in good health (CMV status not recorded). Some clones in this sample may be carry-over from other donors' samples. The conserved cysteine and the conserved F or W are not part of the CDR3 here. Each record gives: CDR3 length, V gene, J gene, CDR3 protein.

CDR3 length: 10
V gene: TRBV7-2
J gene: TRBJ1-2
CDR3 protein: ASSLGGQSYT

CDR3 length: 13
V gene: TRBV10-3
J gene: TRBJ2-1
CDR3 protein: AISGTAGPYNEQF

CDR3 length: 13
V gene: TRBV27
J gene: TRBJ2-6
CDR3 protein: ASSLMGSGANVLT

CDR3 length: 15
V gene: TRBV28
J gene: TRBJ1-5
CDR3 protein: ASSFSHGTALNQPQH

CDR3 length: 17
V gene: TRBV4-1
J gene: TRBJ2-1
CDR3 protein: ASSQVPTGTLSSYNEQF

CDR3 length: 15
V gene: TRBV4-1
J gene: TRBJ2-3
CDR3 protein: ASSRRRTPTSTDTQY

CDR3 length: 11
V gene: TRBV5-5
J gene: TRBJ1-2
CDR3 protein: ASSLEQTYGYT

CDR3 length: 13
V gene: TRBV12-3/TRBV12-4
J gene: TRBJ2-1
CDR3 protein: ASSLESAAYNEQF

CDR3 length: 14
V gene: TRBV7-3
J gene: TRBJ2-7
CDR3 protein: ASSLSGVTGSYEQY

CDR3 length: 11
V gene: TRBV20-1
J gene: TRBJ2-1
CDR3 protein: SAPLSGGNEQF

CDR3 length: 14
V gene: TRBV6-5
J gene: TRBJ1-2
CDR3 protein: ASSSLGQNLLSGYT

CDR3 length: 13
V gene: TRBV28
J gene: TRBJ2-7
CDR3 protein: ASSLGVGQGYEQY

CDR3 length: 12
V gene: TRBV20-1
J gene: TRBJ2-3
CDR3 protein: SARKSSGGDTQY

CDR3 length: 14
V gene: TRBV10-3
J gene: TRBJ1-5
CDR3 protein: AISATGSRSNQPQH

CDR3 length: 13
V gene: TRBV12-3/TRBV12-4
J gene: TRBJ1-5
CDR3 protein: ASSLEAGARQPQH

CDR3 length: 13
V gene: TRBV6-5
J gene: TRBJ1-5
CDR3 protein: ASSYGRNSNQPQH

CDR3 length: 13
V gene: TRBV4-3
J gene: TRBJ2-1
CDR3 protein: ASSQGQGSTNEQF

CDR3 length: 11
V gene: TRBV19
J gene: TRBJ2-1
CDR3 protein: ASSTGVGGKQF

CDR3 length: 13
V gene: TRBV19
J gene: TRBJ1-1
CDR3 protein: ASSESSWENTEAF

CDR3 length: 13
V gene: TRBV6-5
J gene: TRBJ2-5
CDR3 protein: ASSFNSGARETQY